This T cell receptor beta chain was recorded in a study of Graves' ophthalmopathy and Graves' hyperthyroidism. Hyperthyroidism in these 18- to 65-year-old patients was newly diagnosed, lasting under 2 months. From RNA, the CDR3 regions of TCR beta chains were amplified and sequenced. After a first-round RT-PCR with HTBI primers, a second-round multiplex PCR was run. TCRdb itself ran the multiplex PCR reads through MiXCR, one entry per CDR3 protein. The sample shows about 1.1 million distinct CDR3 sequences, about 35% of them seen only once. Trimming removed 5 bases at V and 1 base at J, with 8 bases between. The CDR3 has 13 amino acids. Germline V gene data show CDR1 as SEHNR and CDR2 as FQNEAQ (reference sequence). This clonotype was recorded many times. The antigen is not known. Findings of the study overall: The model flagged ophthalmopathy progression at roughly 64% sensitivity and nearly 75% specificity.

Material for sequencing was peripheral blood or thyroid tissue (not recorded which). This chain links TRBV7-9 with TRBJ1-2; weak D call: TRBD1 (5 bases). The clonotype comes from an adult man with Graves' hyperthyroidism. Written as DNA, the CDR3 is TGTGCCAGCAGCGGGACCCTTAACTATGGCTACACCTTC. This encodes CASSGTLNYGYTF.